The 31 T cell receptor beta chains in this list originate from one sample, sequenced in a study of response to subunit inactivated influenza vaccine. TCRdb itself ran the RT-PCR reads through MiXCR, one entry per CDR3 protein. The profile covers more than 200,000 distinct CDR3 sequences, with more than 10% appearing a single time and about 7.8% taken by the ten largest. Sequenced here: non-naive T cells sorted from PBMCs, sampled approximately 15 days before vaccination. The receptor source for this set is a man aged 45-60 years who received an inactivated influenza vaccine.

This clonotype was recorded a few times. The chain uses TRBV30 and TRBJ1-1; TRBD1 might be the D (6 bases). Trimming shortened V by 7 bases and J by 4 bases, and 13 bases separated the two germline ends. The V gene's germline CDR1 is GTSNPN and CDR2 SVGIG (reference sequence). The CDR3 has 12 amino acids. The CDR3 protein is CALQGGSTEAFF. The CDR3 DNA follows: TGTGCCTTACAGGGAGGCAGCACTGAAGCTTTCTTT.

This clonotype was detected ten times or more. The chain combines TRBV20-1 with TRBJ2-3; TRBD1 might be the D (6 bases). CDR3 length: 16 residues. Trimming cost V 0 bases and J 0 bases, with 13 bases left between them. In germline, CDR1 is DFQATT, CDR2 SNEGSKA (reference sequence). DNA of the CDR3: TGCAGTGCTAGAGATTTCCGGGACACTAGCACAGATACGCAGTATTTT. Translation: CSARDFRDTSTDTQYF.

The chain has TRBV4-2 and TRBJ1-2; D is ambiguous. The CDR3 extends over 14 amino acids. Germline CDR1 reads LGHNA; CDR2 reads YNFKEQ. Trimming left V 4 bases short and J 7 bases short, with 16 bases between. CDR3 DNA sequence: TGTGCCAGCAGCCTCATCCGGGTGGCCAGTGGCTACACCTTC. Protein product: CASSLIRVASGYTF.

A few counts support this clonotype. This chain uses TRBV20-1 with TRBJ2-1; 11 bases fit TRBD2. J gave up 5 bases and V 2 bases, and 2 bases lay outside the gene matches. Per the germline V gene, CDR1 is DFQATT and CDR2 is SNEGSKA (reference sequence). The CDR3 sequence is 14 residues long. The CDR3 bases are TGCAGTGCTAGATCACTAGCGGGAGACAATGAGCAGTTCTTC. Its protein product is CSARSLAGDNEQFF.

This clonotype was seen at least ten times. The V call is TRBV11-2, the J call TRBJ2-5, with TRBD2 matching 11 bases. V lost 1 base and J lost 4; bases outside the gene matches: 5. Germline V gene lookup returns CDR1 SGHAT and CDR2 FQNNGV. This CDR3 comprises 16 residues. The CDR3 loop is CASSLVLAGVGETQYF. The DNA for the CDR3 is TGTGCCAGCAGCTTAGTACTAGCGGGAGTCGGAGAGACCCAGTACTTC.

V and J are TRBV6-1 and TRBJ2-7, with 7 bases identical to TRBD1. The CDR3 has 15 residues. Germline values: CDR1 MNHNS, CDR2 SASEGT. The V segment lost 6 bases and the J segment 0 bases; nucleotides outside the gene matches: 8. This CDR3 is CASRRSGTVSYEQYF. In DNA, the CDR3 is TGTGCCAGCAGACGCTCCGGGACAGTCTCCTACGAGCAGTACTTC.

In this sample, this clonotype turned up a few times. The chain recombines TRBV7-2 with TRBJ2-1, with 11 bases lining up with TRBD2. Trimming removed 0 bases from V and 6 bases from J; junction bases left unmatched: 4. The CDR3 covers 16 residues. Germline assignment: CDR1 SGHTA and CDR2 FQGNSA. The CDR3 DNA reads as TGTGCCAGCAGCTTAGCGCATAGCGGGAGGGGCAATGAGCAGTTCTTC. It codes for CASSLAHSGRGNEQFF.

CDR3 sequence: CATSLQGAQETQYF. CDR3 nucleotides: TGTGCCACCAGCCTACAGGGGGCCCAAGAGACCCAGTACTTC. This rearrangement joins TRBV24-1 to TRBJ2-5; 9 bases map to TRBD1. The CDR3 totals 14 residues. The trim removed 7 bases at V and 1 base at J, leaving 3 bases unmatched. CDR1 KGHDR and CDR2 SFDVKD come from the germline V gene.

This clonotype was seen a handful of times. The chain employs TRBV29-1 and TRBJ2-1; a possible D gene is TRBD2 (5 bases). This CDR3 contains 15 residues. V was trimmed by 3 bases and J by 6 bases, leaving 18 bases between them. CDR1 and CDR2 (germline): SQVTM, ANQGSEA. The DNA of the CDR3 is TGCAGCGTTGATCTGCCCCATCGGGGTGGCAATGAGCAGTTCTTC. Translated, it gives CSVDLPHRGGNEQFF.

The chain couples TRBV12-3 or TRBV12-4 to TRBJ1-1; a possible D gene is TRBD1 (6 bases). This CDR3 has 13 amino acids. With 6 bases removed from V and 1 base from J, the gap between germline ends came to 9 bases. CDR3 loop: CASSRGQNTEAFF. CDR3 coding DNA: TGTGCCAGCAGCCGGGGACAGAACACTGAAGCTTTCTTT.

In its sample, this clonotype was seen many times. The rearrangement uses TRBV11-1 and TRBJ2-1; D is undetermined. Germline values: CDR1 SGHAT, CDR2 FQDESV (reference sequence). V lost 1 base to trimming and J lost 6 bases, with 25 bases between them. This CDR3 has 19 residues. The CDR3 coding sequence is TGTGCCAGCAGCTTAGTAAGCGTGGGCAGAACCTATCGCTCCAATGAGCAGTTCTTC. Protein sequence: CASSLVSVGRTYRSNEQFF.

This clonotype was counted between two and nine times. V and J are TRBV6-2 or TRBV6-3 and TRBJ2-5; D possibly corresponds to TRBD1 (6 bases). Germline V lookup: CDR1 MNHEY, CDR2 SVGEGT. Trimming left V 6 bases short and J 9 bases short, with 20 bases between. This CDR3 spans 14 amino acids. The CDR3 here is CASSSDRFLRAQYF. The CDR3 DNA follows: TGTGCCAGCAGCTCCGACAGGTTCCTACGGGCCCAGTACTTC.

V gene TRBV6-2 or TRBV6-3 combines with J gene TRBJ1-2, with D unclear. In germline, CDR1 is MNHEY, CDR2 SVGEGT. The V and J ends lost 5 bases and 4 bases respectively, with 11 bases between them. The CDR3 has 13 amino acids. The CDR3 region is CASSQTTVYGYTF. The CDR3 DNA reads TGTGCCAGCAGTCAAACGACGGTCTATGGCTACACCTTC.

The chain carries TRBV10-3 and TRBJ2-1; D unresolved. This CDR3 is built from 14 residues. From germline, CDR1 is ENHRY and CDR2 SYGVKD. V lost 0 bases to trimming and J lost 7 bases, with 10 bases between them. The CDR3, as DNA: TGTGCCATCAGTGAGTCCTTAGAGAGGAATGAGCAGTTCTTC. It specifies CAISESLERNEQFF.

This clonotype was found a few times. The chain joins TRBV4-1 to TRBJ2-7; 12 positions agree with TRBD2. Trimming at V came to 3 bases and at J to 4 bases, leaving 7 bases not matched to a gene. The CDR3 consists of 16 residues. CDR1 is MGHRA, CDR2 YSYEKL, per germline. The CDR3 region is CASSQSLAGGPYEQYF. DNA of the CDR3: TGCGCCAGCAGCCAGTCTCTAGCGGGAGGGCCGTACGAGCAGTACTTC.

The J gene is TRBJ1-2, the V gene TRBV10-1, with D uncertain. The germline gives CDR1 WNHNN, CDR2 SYGVQD (reference sequence). CDR3 length equals 13 residues. V was shortened by 0 bases and J by 6 bases, with 8 bases between the two germline ends. In DNA form, the CDR3 reads TGCGCCAGCAGTGAGTCAAGCGGGGATGGCTACACCTTC. This codes for CASSESSGDGYTF.

The chain has TRBV27 and TRBJ2-7, with 9 bases that match TRBD2. With 5 bases clipped from V and 3 bases from J, the junction kept 8 bases outside the gene matches. The CDR3 extends over 15 amino acids. The germline CDR1 and CDR2 sequences are MNHEY and SMNVEV (reference sequence). The CDR3 loop is CASSPTISGSYEQYF. The CDR3 nucleotides are TGTGCCAGCAGTCCCACGATTAGCGGGAGCTACGAGCAGTACTTC.

This clonotype was seen only a few times. The chain links TRBV2 to TRBJ1-1; D uncertain. The length of the CDR3 is 13 residues. V lost 6 bases and J 1 base, leaving 9 bases between the germline ends. Germline-derived CDR1 and CDR2 are SNHLY and FYNNEI. CDR3 coding DNA: TGTGCCAGCAGCGGTCACAGGAACACTGAAGCTTTCTTT. Translated, it gives CASSGHRNTEAFF.

This chain uses TRBV28 with TRBJ1-3; TRBD1 matches at 7 bases. The germline CDR1 and CDR2 sequences are MDHEN and SYDVKM. V lost 3 bases, J lost 1 base, and 3 bases stayed unmatched. This CDR3 spans 15 amino acids. The CDR3 region is CASSLMTGSGNTIYF. Here the CDR3 DNA reads TGTGCCAGCAGTTTGATGACAGGGTCTGGAAACACCATATATTTT. Looking up the rest from reference TRBV28 and TRBJ1-3 gives the full variable domain: DVKVTQSSRYLVKRTGEKVFLECVQDMDHENMFWYRQDPGLGLRLIYFSYDVKMKEKGDIPEGYSVSREKKERFSLILESASTNQTSMYLCASSLMTGSGNTIYFGEGSWLTVV.

The V call is TRBV28, the J call TRBJ1-5; 8 positions match TRBD1. In germline, CDR1 is MDHEN, CDR2 SYDVKM. The V gene end was trimmed by 3 bases and the J gene end by 8 bases; junction bases not matched to a gene: 12. The CDR3 runs 16 residues. The CDR3 DNA sequence: TGTGCCAGCAGTTTGCAGGGGGCAATCAATCAGAAGCCCCAGCATTTT. Amino acids: CASSLQGAINQKPQHF.

CDR3: CSARRVYSNQPQHF. CDR3 sequence (DNA): TGCAGTGCTAGGAGGGTATATAGCAATCAGCCCCAGCATTTT. The chain joins TRBV20-1 to TRBJ1-5; D not certain. This CDR3 spans 14 amino acids. The V and J ends lost 3 bases and 0 bases respectively, with 9 bases between them. Germline assignment: CDR1 DFQATT and CDR2 SNEGSKA (reference sequence).

The V and J genes are TRBV6-1 and TRBJ2-1, with D possibly matching TRBD2 (6 bases). The CDR3 has 16 amino acids. The V gene lost 6 bases and the J gene lost 0 bases, with 15 bases spanning the gap. Germline V gene data show CDR1 as MNHNS and CDR2 as SASEGT. CDR3 coding DNA: TGTGCCAGCAGCCGGATTAGCGGCAGCTCCTACAATGAGCAGTTCTTC. Its protein is CASSRISGSSYNEQFF.

This clonotype was detected a few times. J is TRBJ2-3 and V is TRBV20-1; 7 nucleotides align to TRBD1. Germline CDR1 DFQATT, CDR2 SNEGSKA (reference sequence). Trimming took 6 bases from V and 4 from J; bases not matched to a gene: 13. The CDR3 has 15 amino acids. The DNA of the CDR3 is TGCAGTGCATACCCAGGACAGGATCGATCAGATACGCAGTATTTT. Translated, it gives CSAYPGQDRSDTQYF.

This clonotype turned up a few times. The chain employs TRBV4-2 and TRBJ2-3; 8 bases line up with TRBD2. This CDR3 has 18 residues. Losses at the gene ends were 2 bases for V and 2 bases for J; bases not matched to a gene: 12. Germline V gene data show CDR1 as LGHNA and CDR2 as YNFKEQ. The DNA of the CDR3 is TGTGCCAGCAGCCAAAGGGCCCCCCAGCGGGGGTACACAGATACGCAGTATTTT. It is translated as CASSQRAPQRGYTDTQYF.

This clonotype has only a few counts. V and J are TRBV20-1 and TRBJ2-1; D ambiguous. In germline, CDR1 is DFQATT, CDR2 SNEGSKA (reference sequence). Trimming cost V 1 base and J 0 bases, with 13 bases left between them. CDR3 length: 16 residues. In DNA, the CDR3 is TGCAGTGCTAGAGGCAGTGATGTGAGCTCCTACAATGAGCAGTTCTTC. Amino acids: CSARGSDVSSYNEQFF.

The genes are TRBV11-2 and TRBJ1-4; TRBD1 aligns across 8 bases. The germline V gene has CDR1 SGHAT and CDR2 FQNNGV. Losses at the gene ends were 1 base for V and 9 bases for J; bases not matched to a gene: 13. This CDR3 comprises 17 residues. CDR3 DNA sequence: TGTGCCAGCAGCTTAGGGATCTGGACAGGGAAAGTTCAAAAACTGTTTTTT. Protein product: CASSLGIWTGKVQKLFF.

This chain uses TRBV5-6 with TRBJ2-3; D is undetermined. Trimming removed 1 base from V and 4 bases from J, with 7 bases in between. The CDR3 has 13 residues. Germline CDR1 is SGHDT and CDR2 is YYEEEE. CDR3 sequence (DNA): TGTGCCAGCAGCTTGAGGTGGTCAGATACGCAGTATTTT. Protein sequence: CASSLRWSDTQYF.

The chain carries TRBV11-2 and TRBJ1-4; D is unresolved. CDR3 length: 13 amino acids. The germline V gene encodes CDR1 SGHAT and CDR2 FQNNGV. V lost 5 bases, J lost 8 bases, and 12 bases lay in between. This CDR3 reads CASSRGPDEKLFF. The CDR3 coding sequence is TGTGCCAGCAGCAGAGGACCGGACGAAAAACTGTTTTTT.

The sample holds a few counts of this clonotype. V usage is TRBV7-2 and J usage is TRBJ1-3; D is unclear. V gave up 5 bases and J gave up 6 bases, with 11 bases separating them. The CDR3 is 13 amino acids. Germline V gene lookup returns CDR1 SGHTA and CDR2 FQGNSA. The CDR3 region has the DNA TGTGCCAGCAGCCCGTACATTGCAAACACCATATATTTT. Protein: CASSPYIANTIYF.

This chain joins TRBV27 and TRBJ1-2, with TRBD1 as a possible D gene (5 bases). The germline V and J ends were trimmed by 3 bases and 5 bases, with 10 bases remaining between them. CDR3 size: 13 residues. Germline V CDR1 and CDR2: MNHEY, SMNVEV (reference sequence). CDR3 sequence: CASSFGHQYGYTF. Here the CDR3 DNA reads TGTGCCAGCAGTTTTGGACATCAGTATGGCTACACCTTC.

There are many counts of this clonotype. The J gene is TRBJ2-1, the V gene TRBV29-1, with 12 bases fitting TRBD2. The germline V gene encodes CDR1 SQVTM and CDR2 ANQGSEA. J gave up 9 bases and V 5 bases, and 8 bases lay outside the gene matches. This CDR3 is built from 14 residues. This CDR3 is CSVSTSGSLGEQFF. CDR3 nucleotides: TGCAGCGTTTCGACTAGCGGGAGTTTGGGTGAGCAGTTCTTC.